The 6 T cell receptor beta chains given below trace back to one sample, sequenced in a study of monozygotic twins with inflammatory bowel disease. TCRdb re-called the 5' RACE reads and shows each CDR3 protein once, DNA omitted. This repertoire includes about 300,000 distinct CDR3 sequences. Sequencing was performed on blood. The receptors originated from a human donor with ulcerative colitis or Crohn's disease, or a healthy co-twin of an affected twin (not recorded which).

The V and J genes are TRBV7-2 and TRBJ2-1; TCRdb's D call, TRBD1, is unchecked because there is no DNA. Germline V gene data show CDR1 as SGHTA and CDR2 as FQGNSA. CDR3 length: 17 residues. The CDR3 reads CASIMDRGRLGHNEQFF.

The rearrangement links TRBV7-2 to TRBJ2-2. Germline CDR1 and CDR2: SGHTA and FQGNSA. There are 15 residues in the CDR3. The CDR3 reads CASSLGGRNTGELFF.

V gene TRBV6-1 combines with J gene TRBJ2-7; checking the TCRdb D call of TRBD1 is not possible without DNA. This CDR3 has 14 amino acids. Germline V gene data show CDR1 as MNHNS and CDR2 as SASEGT. CDR3 sequence: CASRGDTRTDEQYF.

The chain recombines TRBV5-1 with TRBJ2-2. The CDR3 contains 16 residues. CDR1 and CDR2 from the germline V gene are SGHRS and YFSETQ. The CDR3 loop is CASSLAGVANTGELFF.

The gene calls are TRBV14 and TRBJ2-1. This CDR3 is built from 16 residues. Germline CDR1 and CDR2: SGHDN and FVKESK. The CDR3 reads CASSLKDVGVRNEQFF.

The V call is TRBV3-1, the J call TRBJ1-5; the TCRdb D gene call, TRBD1, has no DNA to confirm it. Germline CDR1 and CDR2: LGHDT and YNNKEL (reference sequence). There are 17 residues in the CDR3. CDR3 in amino acids: CASSQDGHRNSNQPQHF.